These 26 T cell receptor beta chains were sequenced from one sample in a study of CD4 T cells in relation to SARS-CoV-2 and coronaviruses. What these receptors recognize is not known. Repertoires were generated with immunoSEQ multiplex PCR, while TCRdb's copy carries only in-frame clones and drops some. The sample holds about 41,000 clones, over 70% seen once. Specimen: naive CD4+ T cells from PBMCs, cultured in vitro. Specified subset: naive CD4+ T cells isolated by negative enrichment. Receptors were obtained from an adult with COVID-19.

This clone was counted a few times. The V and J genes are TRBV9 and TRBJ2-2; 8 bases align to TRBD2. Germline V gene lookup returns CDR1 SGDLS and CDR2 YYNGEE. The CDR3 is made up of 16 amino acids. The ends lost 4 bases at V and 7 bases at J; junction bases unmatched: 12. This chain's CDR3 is CASSSSWVAGIGELFF. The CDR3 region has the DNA TGTGCCAGCAGCTCGAGCTGGGTAGCGGGAATCGGGGAGCTGTTTTTT.

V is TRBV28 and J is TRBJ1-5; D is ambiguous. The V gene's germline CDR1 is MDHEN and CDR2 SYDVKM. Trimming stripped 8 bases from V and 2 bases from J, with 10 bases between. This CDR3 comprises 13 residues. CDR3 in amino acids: CASGRGGNQPQHF. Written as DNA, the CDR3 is TGTGCCAGCGGGCGGGGTGGCAATCAGCCCCAGCATTTT.

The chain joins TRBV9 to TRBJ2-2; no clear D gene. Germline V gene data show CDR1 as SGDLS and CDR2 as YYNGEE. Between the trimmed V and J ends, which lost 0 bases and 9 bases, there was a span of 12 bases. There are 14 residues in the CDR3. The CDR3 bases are TGTGCCAGCAGCGTAGGGGATGGTCTCCGGGAGCTGTTTTTT. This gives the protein CASSVGDGLRELFF.

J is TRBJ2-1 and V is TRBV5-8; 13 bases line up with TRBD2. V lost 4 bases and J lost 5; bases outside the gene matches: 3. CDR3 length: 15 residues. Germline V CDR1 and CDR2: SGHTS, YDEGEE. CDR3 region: CASSTGLAGDNEQFF. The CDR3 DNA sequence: TGTGCCAGCAGCACAGGACTAGCGGGAGACAATGAGCAGTTCTTC. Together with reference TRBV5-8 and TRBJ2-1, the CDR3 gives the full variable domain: EAGVTQSPTHLIKTRGQQATLRCSPISGHTSVYWYQQALGLGLQFLLWYDEGEERNRGNFPPRFSGRQFPNYSSELNVNALELEDSALYLCASSTGLAGDNEQFFGPGTRLTVL.

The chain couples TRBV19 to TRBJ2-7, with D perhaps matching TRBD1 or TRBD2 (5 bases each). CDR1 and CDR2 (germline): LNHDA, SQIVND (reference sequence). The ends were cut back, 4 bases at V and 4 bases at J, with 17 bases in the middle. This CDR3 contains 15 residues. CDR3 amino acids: CASSTAGAGVYEQYF. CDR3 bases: TGTGCCAGTAGTACCGCCGGGGCGGGTGTATACGAGCAGTACTTC.

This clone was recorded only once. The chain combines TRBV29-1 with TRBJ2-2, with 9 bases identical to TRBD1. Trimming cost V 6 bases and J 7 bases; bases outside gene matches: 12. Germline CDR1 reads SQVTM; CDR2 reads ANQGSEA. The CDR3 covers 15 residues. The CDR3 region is CSVNAQGAEGGELFF. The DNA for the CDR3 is TGCAGCGTGAACGCACAGGGGGCGGAGGGCGGGGAGCTGTTTTTT.

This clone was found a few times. CDR3 region: CASTGLVGETQYF. As DNA, the CDR3 is TGTGCCAGCACGGGACTAGTGGGGGAGACCCAGTACTTC. The V call is TRBV6-8, the J call TRBJ2-5; 8 bases fit TRBD2. The CDR3 is made up of 13 amino acids. V dropped 7 bases and J dropped 5; count of bases not matched to a gene: 6. The V gene's germline CDR1 is MNHGY and CDR2 SAAAGT.

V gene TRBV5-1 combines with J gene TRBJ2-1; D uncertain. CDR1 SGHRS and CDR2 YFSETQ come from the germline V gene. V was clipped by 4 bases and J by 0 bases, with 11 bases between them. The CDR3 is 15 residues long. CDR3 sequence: CASSLDLSSYNEQFF. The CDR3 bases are TGCGCCAGCAGCCTCGACTTGAGCTCCTACAATGAGCAGTTCTTC.

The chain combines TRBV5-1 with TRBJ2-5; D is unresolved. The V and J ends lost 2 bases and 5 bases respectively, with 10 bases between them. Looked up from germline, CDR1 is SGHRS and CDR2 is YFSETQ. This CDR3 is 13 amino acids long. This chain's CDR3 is CASSFELRETQYF. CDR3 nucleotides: TGCGCCAGCAGCTTTGAACTTAGGGAGACCCAGTACTTC. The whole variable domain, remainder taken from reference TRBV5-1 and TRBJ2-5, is KAGVTQTPRYLIKTRGQQVTLSCSPISGHRSVSWYQQTPGQGLQFLFEYFSETQRNKGNFPGRFSGRQFSNSRSEMNVSTLELGDSALYLCASSFELRETQYFGPGTRLLVL.

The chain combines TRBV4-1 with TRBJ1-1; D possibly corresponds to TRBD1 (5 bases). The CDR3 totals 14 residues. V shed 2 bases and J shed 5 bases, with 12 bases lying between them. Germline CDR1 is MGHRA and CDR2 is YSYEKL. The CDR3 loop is CASSQPTKGTEAFF. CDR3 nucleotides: TGCGCCAGCAGCCAACCTACCAAGGGGACTGAAGCTTTCTTT.

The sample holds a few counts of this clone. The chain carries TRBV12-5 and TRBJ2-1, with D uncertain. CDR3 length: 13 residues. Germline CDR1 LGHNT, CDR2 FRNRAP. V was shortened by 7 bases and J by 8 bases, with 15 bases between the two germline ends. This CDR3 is CASVNYPSHEQFF. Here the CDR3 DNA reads TGTGCTAGTGTCAATTACCCCTCCCATGAGCAGTTCTTC.

The CDR3: CASRSLTNTEAFF. In DNA form, the CDR3 reads TGTGCCAGCAGGTCTCTAACGAACACTGAAGCTTTCTTT. The chain links TRBV12-3 or TRBV12-4 to TRBJ1-1; D remains unclear. Trimming left V 6 bases short and J 1 base short, with 9 bases between. CDR3 length: 13 residues.

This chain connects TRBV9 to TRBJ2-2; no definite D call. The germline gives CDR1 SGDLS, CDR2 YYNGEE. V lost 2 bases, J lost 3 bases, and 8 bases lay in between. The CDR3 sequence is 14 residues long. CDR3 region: CASSVGLYTGELFF. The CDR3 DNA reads TGTGCCAGCAGCGTCGGTCTATACACCGGGGAGCTGTTTTTT. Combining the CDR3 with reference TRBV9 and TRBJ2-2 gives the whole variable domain DSGVTQTPKHLITATGQRVTLRCSPRSGDLSVYWYQQSLDQGLQFLIQYYNGEERAKGNILERFSAQQFPDLHSELNLSSLELGDSALYFCASSVGLYTGELFFGEGSRLTVL.

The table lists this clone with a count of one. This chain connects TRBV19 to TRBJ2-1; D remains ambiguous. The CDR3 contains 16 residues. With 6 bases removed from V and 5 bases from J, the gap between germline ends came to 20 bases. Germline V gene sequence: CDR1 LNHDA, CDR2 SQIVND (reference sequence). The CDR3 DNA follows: TGTGCCAGTAGGGCCGATGGCAGACGGATAAACAATGAGCAGTTCTTC. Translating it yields CASRADGRRINNEQFF.

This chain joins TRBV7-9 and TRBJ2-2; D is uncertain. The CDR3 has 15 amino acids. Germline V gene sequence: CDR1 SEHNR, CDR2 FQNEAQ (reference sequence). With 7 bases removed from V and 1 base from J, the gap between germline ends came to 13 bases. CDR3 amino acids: CASNPLPKNTGELFF. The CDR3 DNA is TGTGCCAGCAACCCGCTGCCGAAGAACACCGGGGAGCTGTTTTTT.

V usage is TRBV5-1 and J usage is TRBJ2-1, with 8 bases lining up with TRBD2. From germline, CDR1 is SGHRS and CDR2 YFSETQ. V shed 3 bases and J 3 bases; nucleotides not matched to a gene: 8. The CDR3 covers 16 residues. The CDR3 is CASSSPGSGIYNEQFF. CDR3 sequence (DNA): TGCGCCAGCAGCTCCCCGGGTAGCGGGATCTACAATGAGCAGTTCTTC.

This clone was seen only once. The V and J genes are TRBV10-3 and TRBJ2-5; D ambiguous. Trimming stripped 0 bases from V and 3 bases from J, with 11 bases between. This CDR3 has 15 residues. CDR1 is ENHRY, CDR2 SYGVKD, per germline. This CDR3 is CAISESYGVEETQYF. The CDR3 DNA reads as TGTGCCATCAGTGAGTCGTACGGAGTAGAAGAGACCCAGTACTTC.

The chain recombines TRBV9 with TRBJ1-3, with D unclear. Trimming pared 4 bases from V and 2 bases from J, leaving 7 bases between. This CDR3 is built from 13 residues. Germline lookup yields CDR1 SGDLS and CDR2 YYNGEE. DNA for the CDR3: TGTGCCAGCAGCTTCGCAGCTGGAAACACCATATATTTT. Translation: CASSFAAGNTIYF.

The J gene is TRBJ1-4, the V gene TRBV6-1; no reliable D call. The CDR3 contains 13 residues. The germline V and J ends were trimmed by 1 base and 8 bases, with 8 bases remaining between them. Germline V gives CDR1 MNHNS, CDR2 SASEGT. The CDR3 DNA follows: TGTGCCAGCAGTGAAGACATCCAGGAAAAACTGTTTTTT. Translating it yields CASSEDIQEKLFF.

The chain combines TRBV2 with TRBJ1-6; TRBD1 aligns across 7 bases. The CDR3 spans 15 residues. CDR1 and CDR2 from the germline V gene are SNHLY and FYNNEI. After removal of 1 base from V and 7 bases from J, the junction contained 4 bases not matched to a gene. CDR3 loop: CASSEVGQSNSPLHF. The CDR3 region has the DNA TGTGCCAGCAGTGAAGTGGGACAGAGCAATTCACCCCTCCACTTT.

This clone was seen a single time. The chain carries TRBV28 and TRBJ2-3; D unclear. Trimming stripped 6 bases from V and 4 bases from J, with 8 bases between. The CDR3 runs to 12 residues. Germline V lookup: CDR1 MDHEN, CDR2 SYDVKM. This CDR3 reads CASRSTADTQYF. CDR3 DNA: TGTGCCAGCAGATCCACCGCAGATACGCAGTATTTT. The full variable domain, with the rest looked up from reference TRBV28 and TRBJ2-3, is DVKVTQSSRYLVKRTGEKVFLECVQDMDHENMFWYRQDPGLGLRLIYFSYDVKMKEKGDIPEGYSVSREKKERFSLILESASTNQTSMYLCASRSTADTQYFGPGTRLTVL.

Written as DNA, the CDR3 is TGTGCCAGCAGCTTAGCGAGGCGGGGCGGGTATTCACCCCTCCACTTT. Amino acid sequence: CASSLARRGGYSPLHF. The J gene is TRBJ1-6, the V gene TRBV7-6; the D gene is possibly TRBD1 (5 bases). Germline V gene lookup returns CDR1 SGHVS and CDR2 FNYEAQ. CDR3 length: 16 amino acids. V was shortened by 0 bases and J by 8 bases, with 14 bases between the two germline ends. The full variable domain, with the rest looked up from reference TRBV7-6 and TRBJ1-6, is GAGVSQSPRYKVTKRGQDVALRCDPISGHVSLYWYRQALGQGPEFLTYFNYEAQQDKSGLPNDRFSAERPEGSISTLTIQRTEQRDSAMYRCASSLARRGGYSPLHFGNGTRLTVT.

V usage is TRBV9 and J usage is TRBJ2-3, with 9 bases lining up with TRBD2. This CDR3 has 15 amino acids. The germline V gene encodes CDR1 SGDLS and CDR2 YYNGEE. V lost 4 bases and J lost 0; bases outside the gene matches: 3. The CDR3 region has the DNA TGTGCCAGCAGCTCTACTAGCGGGAGCACAGATACGCAGTATTTT. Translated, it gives CASSSTSGSTDTQYF.

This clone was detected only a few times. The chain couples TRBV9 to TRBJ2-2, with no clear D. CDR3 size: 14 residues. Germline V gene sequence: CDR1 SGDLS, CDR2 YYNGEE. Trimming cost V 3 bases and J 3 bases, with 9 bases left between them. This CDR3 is CASSEDGYTGELFF. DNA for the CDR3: TGTGCCAGCAGCGAGGACGGCTACACCGGGGAGCTGTTTTTT.

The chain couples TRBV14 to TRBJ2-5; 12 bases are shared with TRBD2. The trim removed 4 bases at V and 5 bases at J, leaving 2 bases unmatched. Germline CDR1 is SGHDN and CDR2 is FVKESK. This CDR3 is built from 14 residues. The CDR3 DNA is TGTGCCAGCAGCCCGGGACTAGCGGGTGAGACCCAGTACTTC. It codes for CASSPGLAGETQYF.

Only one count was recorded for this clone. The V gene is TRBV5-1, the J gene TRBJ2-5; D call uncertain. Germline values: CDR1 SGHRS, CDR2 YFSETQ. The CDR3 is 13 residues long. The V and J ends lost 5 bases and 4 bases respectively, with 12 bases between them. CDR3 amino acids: CASRQPGGETQYF. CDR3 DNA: TGCGCCAGCAGACAACCCGGTGGAGAGACCCAGTACTTC. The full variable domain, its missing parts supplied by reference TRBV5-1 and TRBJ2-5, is KAGVTQTPRYLIKTRGQQVTLSCSPISGHRSVSWYQQTPGQGLQFLFEYFSETQRNKGNFPGRFSGRQFSNSRSEMNVSTLELGDSALYLCASRQPGGETQYFGPGTRLLVL.